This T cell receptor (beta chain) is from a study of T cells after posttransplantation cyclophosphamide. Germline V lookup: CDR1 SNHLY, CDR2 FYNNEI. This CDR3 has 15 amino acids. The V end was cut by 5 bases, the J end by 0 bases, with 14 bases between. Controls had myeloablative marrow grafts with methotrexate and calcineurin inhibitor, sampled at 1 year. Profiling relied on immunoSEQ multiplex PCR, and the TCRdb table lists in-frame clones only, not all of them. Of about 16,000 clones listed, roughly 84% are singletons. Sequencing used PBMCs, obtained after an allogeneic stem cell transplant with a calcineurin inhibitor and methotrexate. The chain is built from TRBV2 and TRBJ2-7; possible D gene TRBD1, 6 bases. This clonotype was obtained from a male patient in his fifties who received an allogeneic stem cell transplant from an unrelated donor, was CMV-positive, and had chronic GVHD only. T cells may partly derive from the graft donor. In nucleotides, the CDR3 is TGTGCCAGCAGTCAGGGGAGAGGGAGCTCCTACGAGCAGTACTTC. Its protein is CASSQGRGSSYEQYF.